The next 18 T cell receptor beta chains were all read from a single sample in a study of blood T cell repertoires in COVID-19. The protocol was immunoSEQ multiplex PCR, while the TCRdb copy is restricted to in-frame clones and leaves out a portion. The table includes some 95,000 clones, roughly 90% detected once. Sequenced sample: peripheral blood. All receptors come from a human donor with active COVID-19. The donor label of this sample is uncertain.

This chain connects TRBV7-2 to TRBJ1-2; D is possibly TRBD1 (6 bases). Deletions cut 0 bases from V and 2 bases from J, with 16 bases between. The CDR3 sequence is 17 residues long. Per the germline V gene, CDR1 is SGHTA and CDR2 is FQGNSA. CDR3 loop: CASSLAVRTGQNYGYTF. The CDR3 nucleotides are TGTGCCAGCAGCTTAGCGGTGCGTACAGGGCAGAACTATGGCTACACCTTC.

The chain employs TRBV19 and TRBJ1-1; D is perhaps TRBD1 (5 bases). Trimming removed 6 bases at V and 3 bases at J, with 14 bases between. Germline loops: CDR1 LNHDA, CDR2 SQIVND (reference sequence). This CDR3 spans 14 amino acids. The CDR3 sequence: CASRKLGGDTEAFF. CDR3 bases: TGTGCCAGTAGAAAACTCGGGGGGGACACTGAAGCTTTCTTT.

This chain uses TRBV28 with TRBJ2-2; possible D gene TRBD2, 5 bases. The CDR3 consists of 15 residues. Trimming removed 5 bases from V and 4 bases from J, with 14 bases in between. The germline gives CDR1 MDHEN, CDR2 SYDVKM. The CDR3 loop reads CASSIRLKPTGELFF. The CDR3 bases are TGTGCCAGCAGTATCAGACTAAAACCCACCGGGGAGCTGTTTTTT. The entire variable domain, with the rest obtained from reference TRBV28 and TRBJ2-2, is as follows: DVKVTQSSRYLVKRTGEKVFLECVQDMDHENMFWYRQDPGLGLRLIYFSYDVKMKEKGDIPEGYSVSREKKERFSLILESASTNQTSMYLCASSIRLKPTGELFFGEGSRLTVL.

The chain links TRBV27 to TRBJ2-1, with TRBD1 identical over 9 bases. V gave up 5 bases and J gave up 10 bases; unmatched junction bases: 3. The germline V gene has CDR1 MNHEY and CDR2 SMNVEV (reference sequence). The CDR3 totals 12 residues. The CDR3: CASSNRGQEQFF. In DNA, the CDR3 is TGTGCCAGCAGTAACAGGGGGCAGGAGCAGTTCTTC.

The gene calls are TRBV28 and TRBJ1-5; 8 bases map to TRBD1. The CDR3 runs 15 residues. The junction had 6 bases not matched to a gene; V was cut back by 6 bases and J by 2 bases. Germline assignment: CDR1 MDHEN and CDR2 SYDVKM. CDR3 nucleotides: TGTGCCAGCAGGCCAGGGGGCGCGGGCAATCAGCCCCAGCATTTT. Its translation: CASRPGGAGNQPQHF.

In its sample, this clone was seen once. The gene calls are TRBV3-1 (or the pseudogene TRBV3-2) and TRBJ1-2, with D possibly being TRBD1 (6 bases). The CDR3 is 17 residues long. Per germline, CDR1 LGHDT and CDR2 YNNKEL (reference sequence). Trimming pared 4 bases from V and 0 bases from J, leaving 18 bases between. CDR3 amino acids: CASSRGGLPQTNYGYTF. CDR3 DNA: TGTGCCAGCAGCCGGGGGGGGCTTCCTCAAACTAACTATGGCTACACCTTC.

The chain has TRBV4-2 and TRBJ1-6; 7 bases are a match to TRBD1. The CDR3 loop spans 15 amino acids. Germline V gives CDR1 LGHNA, CDR2 YNFKEQ. The V and J ends lost 0 bases and 7 bases, in that order; junction bases with no gene match: 3. The CDR3 DNA sequence: TGTGCCAGCAGCCAAGAAGGACAGGCAAATTCACCCCTCCACTTT. It translates to CASSQEGQANSPLHF.

This clone was seen a single time. The chain couples TRBV12-3 or TRBV12-4 to TRBJ2-7; D possibly corresponds to TRBD1 (5 bases). Trimming cost V 7 bases and J 4 bases, with 14 bases left between them. The CDR3 has 13 amino acids. CDR3 DNA sequence: TGTGCCAGCAATCTGGCCCAGGGATACGAGCAGTACTTC. Translated: CASNLAQGYEQYF.

Note on this clone: Other DNA variants within this sample encode the same CDR3. The chain has TRBV27 and TRBJ2-2; D remains ambiguous. Germline CDR1 is MNHEY and CDR2 is SMNVEV (reference sequence). The CDR3 has 12 amino acids. Trimming stripped 3 bases from V and 4 bases from J, with 3 bases between. Written as DNA, the CDR3 is TGTGCCAGCAGTTTCAGCACCGGGGAGCTGTTTTTT. Its translation: CASSFSTGELFF.

The chain links TRBV28 to TRBJ1-2; 10 nucleotides line up with TRBD1. The CDR3 sequence is 18 residues long. Germline V gene data show CDR1 as MDHEN and CDR2 as SYDVKM. J lost 5 bases, V lost 1 base, and 13 bases had no gene match. The DNA for the CDR3 is TGTGCCAGCAGTTTATTCGCGACAGGGGGCTTGGTCGGGTATGGCTACACCTTC. It specifies CASSLFATGGLVGYGYTF.

This clone was counted once. This sequence joins TRBV7-2 and TRBJ2-1, with no clear D. Germline V CDR1 and CDR2: SGHTA, FQGNSA. Trimming removed 3 bases at V and 7 bases at J, with 13 bases between. The CDR3 runs 14 residues. The CDR3 region is CASSLSTYWNEQFF. The CDR3 bases are TGTGCCAGCAGCTTGTCAACTTATTGGAATGAGCAGTTCTTC.

The chain links TRBV25-1 to TRBJ1-2, with TRBD1 matching over 8 bases. This CDR3 spans 14 amino acids. Looked up from germline, CDR1 is MGHDK and CDR2 is SYGVNS. The junction had 1 base not matched to a gene; V was cut back by 1 base and J by 3 bases. The DNA of the CDR3 is TGTGCCAGCAGTGAATCAGGGGGCTACTATGGCTACACCTTC. It codes for CASSESGGYYGYTF.

This sequence joins TRBV12-5 and TRBJ1-2; tentative D call: TRBD1 (5 bases). The V gene lost 6 bases and the J gene lost 14 bases, with 16 bases spanning the gap. Germline V gene lookup returns CDR1 LGHNT and CDR2 FRNRAP. The CDR3 is 11 residues long. The CDR3 sequence is CASGRDWTVTF. Here the CDR3 DNA reads TGTGCTAGTGGCAGGGACTGGACGGTTACCTTC.

The gene calls are TRBV27 and TRBJ2-4; 10 bases agree with TRBD1. Trimming removed 5 bases from V and 1 base from J; junction bases left unmatched: 14. Germline V gene sequence: CDR1 MNHEY, CDR2 SMNVEV (reference sequence). The length of the CDR3 is 19 residues. The CDR3, as DNA: TGTGCCAGCAGTCCAGAGACAGGGGGCGCGGAGGTGGCCAAAAACATTCAGTACTTC. Amino acid sequence: CASSPETGGAEVAKNIQYF.

The chain links TRBV6-6 to TRBJ1-5; no reliable D call. The CDR3 has 15 amino acids. With 2 bases removed from V and 2 bases from J, the gap between germline ends came to 10 bases. CDR1 MNHNY and CDR2 SVGAGI come from the germline V gene (reference sequence). The CDR3 loop is CASSYDERGNQPQHF. DNA for the CDR3: TGTGCCAGCAGTTACGATGAGAGGGGCAATCAGCCCCAGCATTTT.

This rearrangement joins TRBV24-1 to TRBJ1-2, with a weak D call TRBD1 (6 bases). Germline-derived CDR1 and CDR2 are KGHDR and SFDVKD. V shed 4 bases and J shed 4 bases, with 15 bases lying between them. CDR3 length: 15 amino acids. This CDR3 is CATSDPGQTFYGYTF. CDR3 nucleotides: TGTGCCACCAGTGACCCCGGACAGACCTTCTATGGCTACACCTTC.

The chain employs TRBV10-3 and TRBJ2-3; TRBD2 matches 7 bases. Germline V gives CDR1 ENHRY, CDR2 SYGVKD. J gave up 2 bases and V 6 bases, and 14 bases lay outside the gene matches. The CDR3 is made up of 17 amino acids. CDR3: CAIRTDERGTLTDTQYF. The CDR3 DNA is TGTGCCATCAGGACCGATGAGCGGGGAACCCTCACAGATACGCAGTATTTT.

This sequence joins TRBV4-1 and TRBJ1-2, with 11 bases lining up with TRBD1. The CDR3 sequence is 16 residues long. V lost 4 bases and J lost 8; bases outside the gene matches: 12. Germline loops: CDR1 MGHRA, CDR2 YSYEKL. CDR3 DNA: TGCGCCAGCAGCCCCCGGACAGGGGGCCGGGAAGGAGGCTACACCTTC. This gives the protein CASSPRTGGREGGYTF.